What follows are 20 T cell receptor beta chains derived from one specimen sequenced in a study of graft-versus-host responses after intestinal transplantation. Antigen specificity for these receptors is unknown. Profiled with immunoSEQ multiplex PCR; TCRdb holds only in-frame clones, not every one. The data contain 85,000 to 100,000 clones, 92% of them seen just once; the ten biggest clones take up 0.15% to 0.2%. The source material was unstimulated CD4+ T cells sorted from spleen or lymph node cells, sampled before intestinal transplant. The receptors here all came from a human donor who received an intestinal transplant.

This clone has more than one count but fewer than ten. V and J are TRBV10-1 and TRBJ1-1; D gene ambiguous. Germline V gives CDR1 WNHNN, CDR2 SYGVQD (reference sequence). Between the trimmed V and J ends, which lost 0 bases and 1 base, there was a span of 9 bases. The CDR3 runs 15 residues. CDR3 DNA sequence: TGCGCCAGCAGTGAGTCACGAACGGGGAACACTGAAGCTTTCTTT. Translated, it gives CASSESRTGNTEAFF.

This clone was seen only once. The J gene is TRBJ2-7, the V gene TRBV7-7; 12 bases fit TRBD2. The length of the CDR3 is 14 residues. Germline V gene lookup returns CDR1 SSHAT and CDR2 FNYEAQ (reference sequence). With V trimmed by 5 bases and J by 6 bases, 5 bases remained unmatched. Here the CDR3 DNA reads TGTGCCAGCAGCCTGCTAGCGGGAGGGGGCGAGCAGTACTTC. This codes for CASSLLAGGGEQYF.

This chain links TRBV2 with TRBJ2-5, with 9 bases aligning to TRBD2. Germline CDR1 reads SNHLY; CDR2 reads FYNNEI. Trimming at V came to 8 bases and at J to 2 bases, leaving 9 bases not matched to a gene. This CDR3 comprises 15 residues. This CDR3 reads CASGGGGRAQETQYF. The CDR3 DNA is TGTGCCAGCGGGGGGGGCGGGAGGGCGCAAGAGACCCAGTACTTC.

The V gene is TRBV6-6, the J gene TRBJ2-1; D is perhaps TRBD2 (5 bases). Trimming stripped 6 bases from V and 5 bases from J, with 20 bases between. In germline, CDR1 is MNHNY, CDR2 SVGAGI (reference sequence). The CDR3 covers 16 residues. CDR3 loop: CASRTGFGEFNNEQFF. As DNA, the CDR3 is TGTGCCAGCAGAACGGGGTTCGGAGAGTTTAACAATGAGCAGTTCTTC.

The chain joins TRBV6-6 to TRBJ1-5; D gene unclear. The CDR3 extends over 14 amino acids. Germline assignment: CDR1 MNHNY and CDR2 SVGAGI (reference sequence). V was pared by 8 bases and J by 2 bases, with 13 bases between. The CDR3 bases are TGTGCCAGCTCCCACGGGGATGGCAATCAGCCCCAGCATTTT. This gives the protein CASSHGDGNQPQHF.

The chain combines TRBV27 with TRBJ1-2; the D gene is possibly TRBD1 (5 bases). V shed 6 bases and J shed 4 bases, with 15 bases lying between them. Germline V lookup: CDR1 MNHEY, CDR2 SMNVEV (reference sequence). The CDR3 extends over 14 amino acids. CDR3 residues: CASSPFRGGYGYTF. Here the CDR3 DNA reads TGTGCCAGCAGCCCCTTTCGGGGGGGCTATGGCTACACCTTC.

The chain employs TRBV7-3 and TRBJ1-5; D uncertain. CDR1 and CDR2 (germline): SGHTA, FQGTGA. Trimming left V 1 base short and J 7 bases short, with 14 bases between. This CDR3 is built from 15 residues. CDR3 region: CASSLIRGEGQPQHF. The CDR3 DNA sequence: TGTGCCAGCAGCTTAATTCGGGGAGAGGGACAGCCCCAGCATTTT.

This chain joins TRBV5-1 and TRBJ1-4, with D unresolved. Germline CDR1 is SGHRS and CDR2 is YFSETQ. Trimming stripped 4 bases from V and 8 bases from J, with 12 bases between. The CDR3 sequence is 13 residues long. DNA of the CDR3: TGCGCCAGCAGCATCGGGAGTGGCGAAAAACTGTTTTTT. The encoded protein is CASSIGSGEKLFF.

This chain links TRBV30 with TRBJ1-3, with D uncertain. V lost 2 bases to trimming and J lost 0 bases, with 11 bases between them. Germline values: CDR1 GTSNPN, CDR2 SVGIG (reference sequence). CDR3 length: 15 residues. CDR3 DNA: TGTGCCTGGAGTCCCCAGGCGATCTCTGGAAACACCATATATTTT. It is translated as CAWSPQAISGNTIYF.

The chain combines TRBV6-1 with TRBJ1-4; 8 bases map to TRBD1. Germline V gene sequence: CDR1 MNHNS, CDR2 SASEGT. After removal of 6 bases from V and 2 bases from J, the junction contained 5 bases not matched to a gene. This CDR3 region has 15 residues. The CDR3, as DNA: TGTGCCAGCAGCCGACAGGGGTTGACTAATGAAAAACTGTTTTTT. Amino acids: CASSRQGLTNEKLFF.

The chain is built from TRBV4-2 and TRBJ2-3, with D unresolved. The length of the CDR3 is 13 residues. CDR1 LGHNA and CDR2 YNFKEQ come from the germline V gene. The V end lost 1 base, the J end lost 4 bases, and 6 bases lay between the germline ends. CDR3 bases: TGTGCCAGCAGCCAAGTACTCCCAGATACGCAGTATTTT. Its protein is CASSQVLPDTQYF.

This chain connects TRBV5-1 to TRBJ2-3; D unclear. CDR1 SGHRS and CDR2 YFSETQ come from the germline V gene. Trimming stripped 1 base from V and 2 bases from J, with 8 bases between. The CDR3 runs 14 residues. CDR3 in amino acids: CASSLLVFTDTQYF. In DNA form, the CDR3 reads TGCGCCAGCAGCTTGCTAGTTTTCACAGATACGCAGTATTTT.

The chain combines TRBV27 with TRBJ2-7, with a weak D call TRBD1 (6 bases). The CDR3 length is 13 residues. Between the trimmed V and J ends, which lost 6 bases and 0 bases, there was a span of 9 bases. Germline assignment: CDR1 MNHEY and CDR2 SMNVEV (reference sequence). CDR3 amino acids: CASSRTVSYEQYF. The CDR3 DNA sequence: TGTGCCAGCAGCAGGACAGTCTCCTACGAGCAGTACTTC.

This rearrangement joins TRBV5-4 to TRBJ2-5; TRBD2 might be the D (6 bases). Trimming pared 0 bases from V and 5 bases from J, leaving 17 bases between. Germline assignment: CDR1 SGHNT and CDR2 YYREEE (reference sequence). There are 16 residues in the CDR3. CDR3 loop: CASSLGGGTTRETQYF. CDR3 DNA sequence: TGTGCCAGCAGCTTGGGGGGCGGGACCACTCGGGAGACCCAGTACTTC.

The chain recombines TRBV13 with TRBJ1-1; TRBD1 is a possible D gene (6 bases). The V end was cut by 5 bases, the J end by 4 bases, with 17 bases between. Germline assignment: CDR1 PRHDT and CDR2 FYEKMQ (reference sequence). There are 15 residues in the CDR3. The CDR3 is CASSRRQTGGTEAFF. DNA of the CDR3: TGTGCCAGCAGCCGAAGACAGACAGGTGGCACTGAAGCTTTCTTT.

The V gene is TRBV7-9, the J gene TRBJ2-5; 12 bases are a match to TRBD2. The length of the CDR3 is 15 residues. V shed 5 bases, J shed 1 base, and the junction held 2 bases outside the gene matches. Germline CDR1 is SEHNR and CDR2 is FQNEAQ (reference sequence). The CDR3 spells CASSATSGSQETQYF. The CDR3 coding sequence is TGTGCCAGCAGCGCGACTAGCGGGAGCCAAGAGACCCAGTACTTC.

The chain has TRBV9 and TRBJ2-1, with TRBD2 matching over 7 bases. Germline trimming cut 3 bases from V and 4 bases from J; bases unmatched to any gene: 10. The length of the CDR3 is 16 residues. The germline CDR1 and CDR2 sequences are SGDLS and YYNGEE. The CDR3 protein is CASSGSAGRAYNEQFF. In DNA form, the CDR3 reads TGTGCCAGCAGCGGGTCAGCGGGGAGGGCTTACAATGAGCAGTTCTTC.

The CDR3 protein is CASSQVLGGRGYNEQFF. The CDR3 DNA is TGTGCCAGCAGCCAAGTGTTAGGGGGAAGAGGGTACAATGAGCAGTTCTTC. This rearrangement joins TRBV14 to TRBJ2-1, with a possible D match to TRBD1 (6 bases). In germline, CDR1 is SGHDN, CDR2 FVKESK. The CDR3 spans 17 residues. V dropped 1 base and J dropped 4 bases, with 17 bases sitting between them.

The rearrangement uses TRBV19 and TRBJ1-5; 10 nucleotides agree with TRBD1. Germline V gene data show CDR1 as LNHDA and CDR2 as SQIVND (reference sequence). This CDR3 comprises 13 residues. The V gene end was trimmed by 6 bases and the J gene end by 6 bases; junction bases not matched to a gene: 2. DNA for the CDR3: TGTGCCAGTAGGCGACAGGGGGCTCAGCCCCAGCATTTT. Translation gives CASRRQGAQPQHF.

Written as DNA, the CDR3 is TGTGCCACCAGCAGAGATAGCGGGGAATGGGGCTACACCTTC. Amino acids: CATSRDSGEWGYTF. This chain connects TRBV15 to TRBJ1-2; D is uncertain. Germline V gene lookup returns CDR1 LNHNV and CDR2 YYDKDF (reference sequence). Between the trimmed V and J ends, which lost 0 bases and 8 bases, there was a span of 13 bases. The CDR3 runs to 14 residues.